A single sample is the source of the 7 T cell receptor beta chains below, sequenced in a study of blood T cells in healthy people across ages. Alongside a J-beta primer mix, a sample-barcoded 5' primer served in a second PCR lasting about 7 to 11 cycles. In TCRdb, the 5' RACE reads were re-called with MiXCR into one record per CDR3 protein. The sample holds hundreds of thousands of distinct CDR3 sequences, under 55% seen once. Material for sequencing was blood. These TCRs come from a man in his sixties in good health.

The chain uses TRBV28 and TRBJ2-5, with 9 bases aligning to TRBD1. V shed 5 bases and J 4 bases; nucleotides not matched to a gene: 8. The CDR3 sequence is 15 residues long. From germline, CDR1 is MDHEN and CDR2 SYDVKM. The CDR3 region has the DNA TGTGCCAGCAGTCACCGGGACAGGGCTCTAGAGACCCAGTACTTC. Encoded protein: CASSHRDRALETQYF.

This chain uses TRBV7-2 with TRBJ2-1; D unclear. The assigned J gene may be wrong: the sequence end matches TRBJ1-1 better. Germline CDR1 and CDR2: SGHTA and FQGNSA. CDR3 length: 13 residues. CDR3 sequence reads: CASSLAPGIEAFF. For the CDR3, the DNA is TGTGCCAGCAGCTTAGCTCCTGGAATTGAAGCTTTCTTT.

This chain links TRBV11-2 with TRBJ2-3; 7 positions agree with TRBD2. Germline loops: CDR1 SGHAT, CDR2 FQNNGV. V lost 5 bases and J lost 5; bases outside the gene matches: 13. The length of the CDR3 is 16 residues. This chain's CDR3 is CASSPLGGGVLDTQYF. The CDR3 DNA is TGTGCCAGCAGCCCCCTAGGCGGGGGAGTCCTAGATACGCAGTATTTT. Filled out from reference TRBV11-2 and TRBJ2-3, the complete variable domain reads EAGVAQSPRYKIIEKRQSVAFWCNPISGHATLYWYQQILGQGPKLLIQFQNNGVVDDSQLPKDRFSAERLKGVDSTLKIQPAKLEDSAVYLCASSPLGGGVLDTQYFGPGTRLTVL.

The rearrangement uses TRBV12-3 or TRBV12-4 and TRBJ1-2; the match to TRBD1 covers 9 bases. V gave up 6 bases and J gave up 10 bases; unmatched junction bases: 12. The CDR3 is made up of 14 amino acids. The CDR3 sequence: CASSMGQGTNDYTF. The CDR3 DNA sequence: TGTGCCAGCAGCATGGGACAGGGAACCAATGACTACACCTTC.

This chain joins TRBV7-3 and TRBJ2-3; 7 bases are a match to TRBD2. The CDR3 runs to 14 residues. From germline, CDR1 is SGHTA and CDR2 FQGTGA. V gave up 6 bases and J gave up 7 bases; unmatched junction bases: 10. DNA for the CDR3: TGTGCCAGCAGTCCAGCGGGGACGCCGTATACGCAGTATTTT. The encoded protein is CASSPAGTPYTQYF.

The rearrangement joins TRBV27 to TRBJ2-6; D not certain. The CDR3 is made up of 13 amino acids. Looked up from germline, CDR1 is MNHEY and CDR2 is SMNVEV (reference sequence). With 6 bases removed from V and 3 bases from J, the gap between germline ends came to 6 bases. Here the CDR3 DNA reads TGTGCCAGCAGCGGGCTTGGGGCCAACGTCCTGACTTTC. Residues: CASSGLGANVLTF.

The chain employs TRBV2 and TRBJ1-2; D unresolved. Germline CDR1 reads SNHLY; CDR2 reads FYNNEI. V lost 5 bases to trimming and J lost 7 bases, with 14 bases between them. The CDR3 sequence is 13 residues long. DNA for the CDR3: TGTGCCAGCAGTACCATCCAGGAGGCTGGCTACACCTTC. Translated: CASSTIQEAGYTF.